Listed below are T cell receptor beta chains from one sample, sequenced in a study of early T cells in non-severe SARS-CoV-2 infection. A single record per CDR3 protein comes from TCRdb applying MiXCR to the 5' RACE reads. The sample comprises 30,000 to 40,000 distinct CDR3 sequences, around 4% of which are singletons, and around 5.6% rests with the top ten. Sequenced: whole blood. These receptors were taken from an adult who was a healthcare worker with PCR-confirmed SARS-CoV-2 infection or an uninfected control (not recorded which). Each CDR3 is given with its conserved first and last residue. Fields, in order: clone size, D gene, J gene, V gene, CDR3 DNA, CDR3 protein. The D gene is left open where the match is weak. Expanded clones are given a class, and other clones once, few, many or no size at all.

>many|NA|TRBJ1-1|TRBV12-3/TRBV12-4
TGTGCCAGCAGTGATTCACAGGGAACTGAAGCTTTCTTT
CASSDSQGTEAFF
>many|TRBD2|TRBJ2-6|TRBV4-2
TGTGCCAGCAGCCAGAGCGGGGGGGTTTCTGGGGCCAACGTCCTGACTTTC
CASSQSGGVSGANVLTF
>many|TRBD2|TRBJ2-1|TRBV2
TGTGCCAGCAGTGAAGCGCTTAGCGGGTCGTACAATGAGCAGTTCTTC
CASSEALSGSYNEQFF
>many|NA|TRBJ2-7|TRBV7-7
TGTGCTAGCAGCTTAGCCCCCGGCACCAACTACGAGCAGTACTTC
CASSLAPGTNYEQYF
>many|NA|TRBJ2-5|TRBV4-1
TGCGCCAGCAGCCAAGATACACAGGGAGGCCAAGAGACCCAGTACTTC
CASSQDTQGGQETQYF
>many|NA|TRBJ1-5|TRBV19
TGTGCCAGTAGTACAGGGTCTACTCAGCCCCAGCATTTT
CASSTGSTQPQHF
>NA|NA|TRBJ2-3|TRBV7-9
TGTGCCAGCAGCCCAAGACCCAAGGACACGCAGTATTTT
CASSPRPKDTQYF
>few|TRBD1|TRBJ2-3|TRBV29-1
TGCAGCGTACGACAGGGCAGCACAGATACGCAGTATTTT
CSVRQGSTDTQYF
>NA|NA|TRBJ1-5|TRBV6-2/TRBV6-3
TGTGCCAGCAGTTACCCGAGGACAGCCCCGTATAGCAATCAGCCCCAGCATTTT
CASSYPRTAPYSNQPQHF
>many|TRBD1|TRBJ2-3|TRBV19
TGTGCCAGTACGGACCGGGACAGGATGTCAGATACGCAGTATTTT
CASTDRDRMSDTQYF
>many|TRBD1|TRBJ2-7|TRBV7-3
TGTGCCAGCAGCTTAACTGATGAGACAGGGCCCTACGAGCAGTACTTC
CASSLTDETGPYEQYF
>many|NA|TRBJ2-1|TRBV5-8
TGTGCCAGCAGCTTCTCACTGACGTACAATGAGCAGTTCTTC
CASSFSLTYNEQFF
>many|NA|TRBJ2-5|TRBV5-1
TGCGCCAGCAGGAACCAAGAGACCCAGTACTTC
CASRNQETQYF
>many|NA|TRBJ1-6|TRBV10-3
TGTGCCATCAGTGGGCAGGGGAATTCACCCCTCCACTTT
CAISGQGNSPLHF
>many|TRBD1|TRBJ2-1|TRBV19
TGTGCCAGTACCGACCGGGACAGCTCCTACAATGAGCAGTTCTTC
CASTDRDSSYNEQFF
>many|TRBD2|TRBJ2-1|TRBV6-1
TGTGCCACCAGGCCGCGGGAGGGGTACAATGAGCAGTTCTTC
CATRPREGYNEQFF
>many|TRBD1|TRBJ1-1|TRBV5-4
TGTGCCAGCAGCTCGTTGTATCAGGGGGGGAACACTGAAGCTTTCTTT
CASSSLYQGGNTEAFF
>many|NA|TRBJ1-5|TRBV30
TGTGCCTGGAGTGTAAACAGCCAGAGTCAGCCCCAGCATTTT
CAWSVNSQSQPQHF
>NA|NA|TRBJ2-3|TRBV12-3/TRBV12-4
TGTGCCAGCAGTCTTGGGACAGATACGCAGTATTTT
CASSLGTDTQYF
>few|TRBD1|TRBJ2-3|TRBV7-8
TGTGCCAGTAGACAGGGGAATAGAGGCACAGATACGCAGTATTTT
CASRQGNRGTDTQYF
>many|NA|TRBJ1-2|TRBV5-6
TGTGCCAGCAGCCCGCCGGGACTCTTGTTTGATGGCTACACCTTC
CASSPPGLLFDGYTF
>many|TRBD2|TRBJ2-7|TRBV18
TGTGCCAGCTCACCACGCGGACTAGCGGCCGGCGAGCAGTACTTC
CASSPRGLAAGEQYF
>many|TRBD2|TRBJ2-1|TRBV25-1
TGTGCCAGTACGGGGGGAAGATACTACAATGAGCAGTTCTTC
CASTGGRYYNEQFF
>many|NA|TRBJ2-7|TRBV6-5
TGTGCCAGCAGTTACAATAGCCCAACTAAAAACTACGAGCAGTACTTC
CASSYNSPTKNYEQYF
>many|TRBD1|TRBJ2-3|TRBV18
TGTGCCAGCTCACCACTGGGACAGGGCAACACAGATACGCAGTATTTT
CASSPLGQGNTDTQYF
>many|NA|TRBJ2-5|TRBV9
TGTGCCAGCAGCGTAGCCCCGGTGAGGGCAGAGACCCAGTACTTC
CASSVAPVRAETQYF